A selection of T cell receptor beta chains follows, all from one sample in a study of CD8 T cells in ankylosing spondylitis. In TCRdb, the 5' RACE reads were re-called with MiXCR into one record per CDR3 protein. The repertoire holds under 200,000 distinct CDR3 sequences, with 10% to 15% as singletons. Sequenced input: blood, either unsorted or a sorted T cell fraction (not recorded which). Receptor source: a female donor with ankylosing spondylitis or in good health (not recorded which). The conserved cysteine and the conserved F or W are not part of the CDR3 here. The order of the fields is V gene, J gene, CDR3 protein.

TRBV20-1	TRBJ2-1	SARGSSGRTNNEQF
TRBV3-1	TRBJ1-2	ASSSGQGWYGYT
TRBV20-1	TRBJ2-5	STASAMGETQY
TRBV29-1	TRBJ1-2	SANRGDYGYT
TRBV27	TRBJ2-1	ASSSGGRGNEQF
TRBV20-1	TRBJ2-7	SARVRDEEQY
TRBV4-3	TRBJ2-7	ASSPFREQY
TRBV5-1	TRBJ2-2	ASSPSTGNTGELF
TRBV12-3/TRBV12-4	TRBJ2-1	ASSRSGSWSSYNEQF
TRBV9	TRBJ1-5	ASSEGYSNQPQH
TRBV12-3/TRBV12-4	TRBJ1-2	ASSPRGGGEYGYT
TRBV29-1	TRBJ1-4	SAKDREDPTNEKLF
TRBV7-2	TRBJ2-1	ASSPWGLTSSYNEQF
TRBV28	TRBJ2-7	ASSLLGEQY
TRBV14	TRBJ2-2	ASSQDPGLNTGELF
TRBV6-4	TRBJ2-5	ASSEKAGALETQY
TRBV5-1	TRBJ2-7	ASSSSGTSSYEQY
TRBV30	TRBJ2-4	AWRTGVENIQY
TRBV7-2	TRBJ2-1	ASSWTSGNGEQF
TRBV5-4	TRBJ2-2	ASSPRTSVDAGELF
TRBV28	TRBJ2-1	ASSTTAGRQF
TRBV24-1	TRBJ1-5	ATSDGTGGMKPNQPQH
TRBV28	TRBJ2-2	AMSPGTDSGELF
TRBV7-2	TRBJ2-2	ASSLDFATGELF
TRBV15	TRBJ2-7	ATSRVDGEQY
TRBV24-1	TRBJ1-5	ATSDRGNQPQH
TRBV29-1	TRBJ1-4	SVEDGPSGEKLF
TRBV4-2	TRBJ2-7	ASSQDLSGVGSSHEQY
TRBV27	TRBJ1-5	ASSRQINQPQH
TRBV20-1	TRBJ1-3	SGSGSGNTIY
TRBV5-1	TRBJ1-3	ASSLDNSGNTIY
TRBV6-1	TRBJ2-7	ASSGPRDGAYEQY
TRBV27	TRBJ1-1	ASSLSVGTEAF
TRBV29-1	TRBJ1-4	SVEGGTNEKLF
TRBV5-1	TRBJ1-2	ASTTQGNYGYT
TRBV12-3/TRBV12-4	TRBJ2-4	ASSSLGVLAKNIQY